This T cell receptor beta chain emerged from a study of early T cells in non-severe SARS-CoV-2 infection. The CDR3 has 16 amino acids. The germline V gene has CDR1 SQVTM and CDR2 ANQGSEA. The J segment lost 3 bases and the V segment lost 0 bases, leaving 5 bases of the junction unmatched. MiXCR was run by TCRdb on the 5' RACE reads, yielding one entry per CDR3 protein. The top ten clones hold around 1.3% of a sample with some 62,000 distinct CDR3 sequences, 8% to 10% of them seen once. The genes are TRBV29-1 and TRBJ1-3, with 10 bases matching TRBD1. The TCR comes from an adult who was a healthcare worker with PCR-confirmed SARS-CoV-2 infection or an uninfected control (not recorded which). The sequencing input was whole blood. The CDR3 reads CSVEDRQGAYGNTIYF. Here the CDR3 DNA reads TGCAGCGTTGAAGATCGACAGGGGGCCTATGGAAACACCATATATTTT.